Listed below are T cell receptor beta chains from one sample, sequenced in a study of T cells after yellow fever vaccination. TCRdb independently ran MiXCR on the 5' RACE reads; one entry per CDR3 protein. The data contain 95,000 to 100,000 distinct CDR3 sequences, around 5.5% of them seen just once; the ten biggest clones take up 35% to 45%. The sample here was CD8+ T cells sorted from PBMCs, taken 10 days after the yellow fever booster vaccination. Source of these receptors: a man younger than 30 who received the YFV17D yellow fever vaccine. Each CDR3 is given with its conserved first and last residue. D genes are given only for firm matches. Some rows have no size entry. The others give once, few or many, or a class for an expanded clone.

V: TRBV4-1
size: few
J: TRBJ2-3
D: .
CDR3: CASSQEASDTQYF
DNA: TGCGCCAGCAGCCAAGAGGCCTCTGATACGCAGTATTTT

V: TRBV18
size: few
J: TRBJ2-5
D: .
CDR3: CASSPPGVSREETQYF
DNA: TGTGCCAGCTCACCGCCGGGGGTCTCCAGGGAAGAGACCCAGTACTTC

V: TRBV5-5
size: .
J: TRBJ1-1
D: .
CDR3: CASSLEAVTEAFF
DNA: TGTGCCAGCAGCTTGGAGGCCGTTACTGAAGCTTTCTTT

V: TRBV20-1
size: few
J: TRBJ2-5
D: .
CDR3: CSARGRVFETQYF
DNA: TGCAGTGCTAGGGGCAGGGTATTTGAGACCCAGTACTTC

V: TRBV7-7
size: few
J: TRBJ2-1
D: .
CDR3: CASSPRGANEQFF
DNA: TGTGCCAGCAGCCCCCGGGGAGCCAATGAGCAGTTCTTC

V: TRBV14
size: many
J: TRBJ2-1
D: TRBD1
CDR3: CASSQGTGETLFF
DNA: TGTGCCAGCAGCCAAGGGACAGGGGAGACCCTGTTCTTC

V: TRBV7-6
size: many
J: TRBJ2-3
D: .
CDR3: CASSSAGGTDTQYF
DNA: TGTGCCAGCAGCTCTGCCGGGGGCACAGATACGCAGTATTTT

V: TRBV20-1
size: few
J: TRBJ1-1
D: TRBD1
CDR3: CSARDFTGQGGNTEAFF
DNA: TGCAGTGCTAGAGATTTCACGGGACAGGGAGGGAACACTGAAGCTTTCTTT

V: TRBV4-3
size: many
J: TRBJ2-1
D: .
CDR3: CASSQRMTGEQFF
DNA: TGCGCCAGCAGCCAAAGGATGACGGGGGAGCAGTTCTTC

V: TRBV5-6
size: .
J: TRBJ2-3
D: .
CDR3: CASSSAPSGLWSDTQYF
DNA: TGTGCCAGCAGCTCGGCCCCGTCGGGTTTATGGTCGGATACGCAGTATTTT

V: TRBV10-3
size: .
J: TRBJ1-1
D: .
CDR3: CAISEDQAGTTEAFF
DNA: TGTGCCATCAGTGAGGACCAGGCGGGGACCACTGAAGCTTTCTTT

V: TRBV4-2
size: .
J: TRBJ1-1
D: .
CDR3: CASSQSGGGFTEAFF
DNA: TGTGCCAGCAGCCAATCTGGAGGGGGTTTCACTGAAGCTTTCTTT

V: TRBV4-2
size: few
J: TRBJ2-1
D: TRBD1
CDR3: CASSRQGGTGGRNEQFF
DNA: TGTGCCAGCAGCCGTCAAGGGGGGACAGGGGGACGGAATGAGCAGTTCTTC

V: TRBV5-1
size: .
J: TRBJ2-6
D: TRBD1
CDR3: CASSSVGQGEIGANVLTF
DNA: TGCGCCAGCAGCTCCGTGGGACAGGGGGAGATTGGGGCCAACGTCCTGACTTTC

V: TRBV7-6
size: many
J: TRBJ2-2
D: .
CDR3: CASSPGQNTGELFF
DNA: TGTGCCAGCAGCCCGGGACAGAACACCGGGGAGCTGTTTTTT

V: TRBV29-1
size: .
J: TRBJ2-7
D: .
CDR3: CSVGQGPEQYF
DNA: TGCAGCGTTGGGCAGGGACCCGAGCAGTACTTC

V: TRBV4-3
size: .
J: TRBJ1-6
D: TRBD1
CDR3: CASSQDSTGDSSPLHF
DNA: TGCGCCAGCAGCCAAGATTCGACAGGGGATAGTTCACCCCTCCACTTT

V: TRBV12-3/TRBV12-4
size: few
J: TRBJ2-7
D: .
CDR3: CASGLPYWTETYEQYF
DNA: TGTGCCAGCGGACTACCTTACTGGACGGAAACCTACGAGCAGTACTTC

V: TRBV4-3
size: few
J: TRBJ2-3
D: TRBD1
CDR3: CASSQVGGPDTQYF
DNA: TGCGCCAGCAGCCAAGTAGGGGGCCCAGATACGCAGTATTTT

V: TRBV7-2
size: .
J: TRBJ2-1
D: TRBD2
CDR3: CASSLAGGNYNEQFF
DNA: TGTGCCAGCAGCTTAGCGGGGGGGAACTACAATGAGCAGTTCTTC

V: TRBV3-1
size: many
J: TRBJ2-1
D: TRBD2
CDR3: CASSQGLTSGGAPSYNEQFF
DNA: TGTGCCAGCAGCCAAGGCCTGACTAGCGGGGGGGCCCCATCCTACAATGAGCAGTTCTTC

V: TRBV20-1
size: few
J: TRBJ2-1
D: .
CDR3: CSARVGGQYEQFF
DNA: TGCAGTGCTAGAGTGGGGGGACAATATGAGCAGTTCTTC

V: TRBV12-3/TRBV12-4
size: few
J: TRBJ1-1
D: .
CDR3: CASSLRGYTEAFF
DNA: TGTGCCAGCAGTTTAAGGGGGTACACTGAAGCTTTCTTT

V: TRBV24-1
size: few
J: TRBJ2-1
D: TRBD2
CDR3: CATSDRTSGGTTEQFF
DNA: TGTGCCACCAGTGACCGGACTAGCGGGGGGACAACTGAGCAGTTCTTC

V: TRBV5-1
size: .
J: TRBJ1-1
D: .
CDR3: CASSPADGPTEAFF
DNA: TGCGCCAGCAGCCCAGCCGATGGTCCCACTGAAGCTTTCTTT

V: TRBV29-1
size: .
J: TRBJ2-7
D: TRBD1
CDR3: CSVVGGRGYGVSYEQYF
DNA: TGCAGCGTTGTTGGTGGCAGGGGGTACGGGGTCTCCTACGAGCAGTACTTC

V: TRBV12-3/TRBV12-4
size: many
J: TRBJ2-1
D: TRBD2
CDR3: CASSYLAGGPQFF
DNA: TGTGCCAGCAGTTATCTAGCGGGGGGGCCTCAGTTCTTC

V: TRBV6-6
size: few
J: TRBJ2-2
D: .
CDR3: CASSYAPNTGELFF
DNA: TGTGCCAGCAGTTACGCACCAAACACCGGGGAGCTGTTTTTT

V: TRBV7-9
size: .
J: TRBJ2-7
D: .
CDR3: CASSELFGASYEQYF
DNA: TGTGCCAGCAGCGAGTTGTTCGGGGCCTCCTACGAGCAGTACTTC

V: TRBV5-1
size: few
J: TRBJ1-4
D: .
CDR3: CASSSPLEGRLFF
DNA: TGCGCCAGCAGCTCCCCATTGGAGGGAAGATTGTTTTTT

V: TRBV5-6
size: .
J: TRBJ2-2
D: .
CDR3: CASSSIQGGRTGELFF
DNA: TGTGCCAGCAGCTCAATACAGGGAGGTCGCACCGGGGAGCTGTTTTTT

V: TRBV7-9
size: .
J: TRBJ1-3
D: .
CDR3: CASSKAGTRTGNTIYF
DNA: TGTGCCAGCAGCAAGGCCGGGACAAGGACTGGAAACACCATATATTTT

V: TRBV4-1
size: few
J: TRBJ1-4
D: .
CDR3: CASSQAHEKLFF
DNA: TGCGCCAGCAGCCAAGCACATGAAAAACTGTTTTTT

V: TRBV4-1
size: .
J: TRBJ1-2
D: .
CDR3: CASSRTDNYGYTF
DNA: TGCGCCAGCAGCCGGACGGATAACTATGGCTACACCTTC

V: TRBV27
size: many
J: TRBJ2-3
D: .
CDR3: CASSGGKDTQYF
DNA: TGTGCCAGCAGCGGGGGAAAAGATACGCAGTATTTT

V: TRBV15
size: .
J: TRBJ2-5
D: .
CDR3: CATSRGTAAETQYF
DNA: TGTGCCACCAGCAGAGGGACGGCAGCAGAGACCCAGTACTTC

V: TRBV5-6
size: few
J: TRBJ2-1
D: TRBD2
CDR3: CASSPLAGGWDEQFF
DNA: TGTGCCAGCAGCCCTTTAGCGGGGGGGTGGGATGAGCAGTTCTTC

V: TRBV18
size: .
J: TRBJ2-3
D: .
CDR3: CASSRTGGTADTQYF
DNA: TGTGCCAGCTCACGGACAGGAGGGACTGCAGATACGCAGTATTTT

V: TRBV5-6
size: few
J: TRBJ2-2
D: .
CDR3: CASSNGEPDTNTGELFF
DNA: TGTGCCAGCAGCAATGGTGAGCCGGATACGAACACCGGGGAGCTGTTTTTT

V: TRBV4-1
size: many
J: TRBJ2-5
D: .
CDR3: CASSQVFESGETQYF
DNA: TGCGCCAGCAGCCAAGTCTTTGAGTCCGGAGAGACCCAGTACTTC

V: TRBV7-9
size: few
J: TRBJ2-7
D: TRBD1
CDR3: CASSLEAGGTYEQYF
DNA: TGTGCCAGCAGCTTAGAGGCAGGGGGCACCTACGAGCAGTACTTC

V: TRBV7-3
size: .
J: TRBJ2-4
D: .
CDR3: CASSGQENIQYF
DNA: TGTGCCAGCAGCGGACAAGAAAACATTCAGTACTTC

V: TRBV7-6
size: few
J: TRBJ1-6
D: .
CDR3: CASSYAPGWAGSPLHF
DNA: TGTGCCAGCAGCTATGCCCCGGGTTGGGCTGGTTCACCCCTCCACTTT

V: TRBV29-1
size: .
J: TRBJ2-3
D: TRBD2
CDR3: CSVYSGRSTDTQYF
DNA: TGCAGCGTATATAGCGGGAGGAGCACAGATACGCAGTATTTT